Listed below are T cell receptor beta chains from one sample, sequenced in a study of blood T cell repertoires in COVID-19. TCRdb keeps only in-frame clones here, not all; method: immunoSEQ multiplex PCR. This table holds some 300,000 clones, around four fifths found once. Source material: peripheral blood. All receptors come from a woman in her 50s with active or convalescent COVID-19. Both conserved end residues are part of each CDR3. A D gene is named only where the DNA matches it firmly. Clone size is given for some rows only: seen once, a few or many times, or a class if the clone is expanded.

TRBJ1-2,-,-,TRBV6-1,14,TGTGCCAGCAGTGAAAGGGGAGGGTCCTATGGCTACACCTTC,CASSERGGSYGYTF
TRBJ2-7,-,-,TRBV5-1,14,TGCGCCAGCAGCTCCCAGACTAGTGCGTACGAGCAGTACTTC,CASSSQTSAYEQYF
TRBJ1-2,-,TRBD1,TRBV2,14,TGTGCCGGTCGGGACAGCCCTAAGGACTATGGCTACACCTTC,CAGRDSPKDYGYTF
TRBJ2-2,-,TRBD2,TRBV4-1,16,TGCGCCAGCAGCCCTTCGACTAGCGGGATCCCCGGGGAGCTGTTTTTT,CASSPSTSGIPGELFF
TRBJ1-5,-,-,TRBV15,13,TGTGCCACCAGCAGCAGGGCCAATCAGCCCCAGCATTTT,CATSSRANQPQHF
TRBJ1-1,-,-,TRBV23-1,13,TGCGCCAGCAGTCCCAGGGGATTAGCTGAAGCTTTCTTT,CASSPRGLAEAFF
TRBJ2-4,many,-,TRBV12-3/TRBV12-4,13,TGTGCCAGCACTACGAACCAGGGAGGCATTCAGTACTTC,CASTTNQGGIQYF
TRBJ1-5,-,-,TRBV28,15,TGTGCCAGCAGTTTGAGGGGGGGCGGCAATCAGCCCCAGCATTTT,CASSLRGGGNQPQHF
TRBJ1-6,-,TRBD1,TRBV28,15,TGTGCCAGCAGGGGGACAGGGGCCTATAATTCACCCCTCCACTTT,CASRGTGAYNSPLHF
TRBJ1-2,-,-,TRBV6-1,13,TGTGCCAGCAGTGAAGCGCGGCACTATGGCTACACCTTC,CASSEARHYGYTF
TRBJ1-1,-,-,TRBV19,15,TGTGCCAGTAGTATAGGACCCCAGAGGCACACTGAAGCTTTCTTT,CASSIGPQRHTEAFF
TRBJ1-3,-,-,TRBV20-1,11,TGCAGTGCTTCACGGCGGCACACCATATATTTT,CSASRRHTIYF
TRBJ1-4,-,TRBD1,TRBV4-1,18,TGCGCCAGCAGCAGAAAGGGGCTCCGACAGGGCGTAAATGAAAAACTGTTTTTT,CASSRKGLRQGVNEKLFF
TRBJ2-1,-,TRBD2,TRBV5-1,17,TGCGCCAGCAGCTTACTACCCGGGACTAGCGGTAACAATGAGCAGTTCTTC,CASSLLPGTSGNNEQFF
TRBJ1-1,many,-,TRBV3-1/TRBV3-2,14,TGTGCCAGCAGCTTCCAGGGTCCGAACACTGAAGCTTTCTTT,CASSFQGPNTEAFF
TRBJ2-3,-,-,TRBV7-2,15,TGTGCCAGCAGCTTACGGTGGTTAGGCACAGATACGCAGTATTTT,CASSLRWLGTDTQYF
TRBJ2-5,-,TRBD1,TRBV5-1,14,TGCGCCAGCAGCCCGGGACAGGGGTCGGAGACCCAGTACTTC,CASSPGQGSETQYF
TRBJ1-3,-,-,TRBV7-9,14,TGTGCCAGCAGCTTGGACACCGTTGGAAACACCATATATTTT,CASSLDTVGNTIYF
TRBJ1-1,-,-,TRBV28,13,TGTGCCAGCAGTTTTACAAGAAACACTGAAGCTTTCTTT,CASSFTRNTEAFF
TRBJ2-1,once,TRBD1,TRBV11-2,15,TGTGCCAGCAGCCCCGCCGGGACAGGGCTTCATGAGCAGTTCTTC,CASSPAGTGLHEQFF
TRBJ2-5,-,TRBD2,TRBV2,15,TGTGCCAGCAGTCGACTAGCGGGGTACCAAGAGACCCAGTACTTC,CASSRLAGYQETQYF
TRBJ1-5,-,-,TRBV27,13,TGTGCCAGCAGTTTGCGAAGCAATCAGCCCCAGCATTTT,CASSLRSNQPQHF
TRBJ2-7,-,TRBD2,TRBV5-4,17,TGTGCCAGCAGCTTGAAAATAGCGGGAGATAGGAGCCACGAGCAGTACTTC,CASSLKIAGDRSHEQYF